Presented here are 26 T cell receptor beta chains from one specimen sequenced in a study of blood T cell repertoires in COVID-19. Sequencing used immunoSEQ multiplex PCR; TCRdb keeps in-frame clones, though not all of them. Among a few hundred thousand clones, approximately 90% were seen once, and the ten largest hold over 0.95%. The sample taken for sequencing was PBMCs or T cells enriched from blood (not recorded which). The origin of the receptors is a young man who had recovered from COVID-19.

J is TRBJ1-1 and V is TRBV27; weak D call: TRBD1 (5 bases). V was clipped by 8 bases and J by 4 bases, with 20 bases between them. Germline V gene lookup returns CDR1 MNHEY and CDR2 SMNVEV (reference sequence). This CDR3 comprises 15 residues. The CDR3 spells CASQPPGGRGTEAFF. The CDR3 DNA reads as TGTGCCAGCCAGCCTCCGGGGGGTCGGGGCACTGAAGCTTTCTTT.

The chain links TRBV7-9 to TRBJ2-2; TRBD2 might be the D (6 bases). Deletions cut 7 bases from V and 1 base from J, with 13 bases between. Germline values: CDR1 SEHNR, CDR2 FQNEAQ (reference sequence). CDR3 size: 15 residues. CDR3 in DNA: TGTGCCAGCACAATTGGCGGGGTGAACACCGGGGAGCTGTTTTTT. This sequence encodes CASTIGGVNTGELFF.

V is TRBV9 and J is TRBJ1-4; possibly TRBD1 for D (6 bases). This CDR3 is 15 amino acids long. V was trimmed by 3 bases and J by 4 bases, leaving 13 bases between them. The germline V gene has CDR1 SGDLS and CDR2 YYNGEE. The CDR3 here is CASSGKDRFNEKLFF. CDR3 sequence (DNA): TGTGCCAGCAGCGGTAAAGACAGGTTTAATGAAAAACTGTTTTTT.

In its sample, this clone was seen a few times. The V call is TRBV15, the J call TRBJ2-7, with 11 bases that match TRBD2. There are 13 residues in the CDR3. Germline V lookup: CDR1 LNHNV, CDR2 YYDKDF (reference sequence). J was trimmed by 4 bases and V by 9 bases; bases with no gene match: 5. The CDR3 bases are TGTGCCACTGCCGGACTAGCGGGTTACGAGCAGTACTTC. Protein sequence: CATAGLAGYEQYF.

V gene TRBV7-2 combines with J gene TRBJ1-4; tentatively, D is TRBD1 (6 bases). The CDR3 extends over 14 amino acids. The germline CDR1 and CDR2 sequences are SGHTA and FQGNSA. Between the trimmed V and J ends, which lost 4 bases and 7 bases, there was a span of 13 bases. CDR3 loop: CASSSQGWGEKLFF. In DNA form, the CDR3 reads TGTGCCAGCAGCTCACAGGGTTGGGGTGAAAAACTGTTTTTT.

The genes are TRBV7-9 and TRBJ1-1; D is possibly TRBD1 (5 bases). The germline V gene has CDR1 SEHNR and CDR2 FQNEAQ (reference sequence). The V gene lost 4 bases and the J gene lost 1 base, with 13 bases spanning the gap. This CDR3 spans 15 amino acids. Here the CDR3 reads CASSSVKQANTEAFF. The CDR3 DNA reads as TGTGCCAGCAGCTCCGTAAAACAGGCGAACACTGAAGCTTTCTTT.

This clone came up a few times. The chain is built from TRBV19 and TRBJ1-2; 9 nucleotides align to TRBD1. Germline assignment: CDR1 LNHDA and CDR2 SQIVND (reference sequence). The length of the CDR3 is 13 residues. V shed 5 bases, J shed 10 bases, and the junction held 8 bases outside the gene matches. In DNA, the CDR3 is TGTGCCAGTAGTCGGGGGGACAGGGTGACCTACACCTTC. It translates to CASSRGDRVTYTF.

V gene TRBV29-1 combines with J gene TRBJ2-2; 7 positions agree with TRBD1. V shed 4 bases, J shed 2 bases, and the junction held 10 bases outside the gene matches. This CDR3 region has 16 residues. Germline V gives CDR1 SQVTM, CDR2 ANQGSEA. In nucleotides, the CDR3 is TGCAGCGTTGCCGGATTAGGGACAGCTAACACCGGGGAGCTGTTTTTT. It translates to CSVAGLGTANTGELFF.

J is TRBJ1-1 and V is TRBV18; the D gene is possibly TRBD1 (6 bases). Germline values: CDR1 KGHSH, CDR2 LQKENI. The CDR3 sequence is 14 residues long. Trimming pared 5 bases from V and 0 bases from J, leaving 10 bases between. This CDR3 is CASSAGTLNTEAFF. In nucleotides, the CDR3 is TGTGCCAGCTCAGCAGGGACATTGAACACTGAAGCTTTCTTT. Together with reference TRBV18 and TRBJ1-1, the CDR3 gives the full variable domain: NAGVMQNPRHLVRRRGQEARLRCSPMKGHSHVYWYRQLPEEGLKFMVYLQKENIIDESGMPKERFSAEFPKEGPSILRIQQVVRGDSAAYFCASSAGTLNTEAFFGQGTRLTVV.

This clone was picked up a small number of times. This chain links TRBV2 with TRBJ2-1; 12 nucleotides align to TRBD2. CDR3 length: 18 amino acids. Germline V lookup: CDR1 SNHLY, CDR2 FYNNEI. The ends lost 1 base at V and 1 base at J; junction bases unmatched: 5. CDR3 in amino acids: CASSEERLAGASYNEQFF. Here the CDR3 DNA reads TGTGCCAGCAGTGAAGAGAGACTAGCGGGAGCGTCCTACAATGAGCAGTTCTTC.

This clone came up once. The chain joins TRBV19 to TRBJ2-3, with D perhaps matching TRBD1 (5 bases). V was pared by 8 bases and J by 0 bases, with 12 bases between. The CDR3 contains 14 residues. Per the germline V gene, CDR1 is LNHDA and CDR2 is SQIVND (reference sequence). The CDR3 bases are TGTGCCAGTTCGATACAGGCTAGCACAGATACGCAGTATTTT. This sequence encodes CASSIQASTDTQYF.

This chain uses TRBV19 with TRBJ1-5; TRBD1 might be the D (6 bases). Trimming pared 3 bases from V and 5 bases from J, leaving 14 bases between. This CDR3 is built from 15 residues. Per germline, CDR1 LNHDA and CDR2 SQIVND (reference sequence). The CDR3 nucleotides read TGTGCCAGTAGTATCAGCACAACAGGGCATCAGCCCCAGCATTTT. The encoded protein is CASSISTTGHQPQHF. Based on the CDR3 plus reference TRBV19 and TRBJ1-5, the full variable domain is DGGITQSPKYLFRKEGQNVTLSCEQNLNHDAMYWYRQDPGQGLRLIYYSQIVNDFQKGDIAEGYSVSREKKESFPLTVTSAQKNPTAFYLCASSISTTGHQPQHFGDGTRLSIL.

The chain links TRBV7-9 to TRBJ1-2; no clear D. The germline V gene has CDR1 SEHNR and CDR2 FQNEAQ (reference sequence). The CDR3 sequence is 12 residues long. The V end was cut by 3 bases, the J end by 4 bases, with 6 bases between. CDR3 loop: CASSLTSYGYTF. The DNA for the CDR3 is TGTGCCAGCAGCTTGACAAGCTATGGCTACACCTTC.

This sequence joins TRBV4-1 and TRBJ2-7; 7 positions match TRBD1. The CDR3 contains 14 residues. Trimming removed 3 bases from V and 0 bases from J; junction bases left unmatched: 2. The germline V gene encodes CDR1 MGHRA and CDR2 YSYEKL. The CDR3 DNA sequence: TGCGCCAGCAGCCATAACAGGGGCTCCTACGAGCAGTACTTC. Translated, it gives CASSHNRGSYEQYF.

This clone has a handful of counts. The V gene is TRBV2, the J gene TRBJ1-4; D is ambiguous. The CDR3 consists of 14 residues. Trimming cost V 7 bases and J 6 bases, with 15 bases left between them. Germline CDR1 reads SNHLY; CDR2 reads FYNNEI. The CDR3 loop is CASTPRREHEKLFF. The CDR3 DNA reads TGTGCCAGCACCCCGCGGAGGGAGCATGAAAAACTGTTTTTT.

The CDR3 reads CASSPGQGAVQPQHF. The CDR3 region has the DNA TGTGCCAGCTCCCCGGGACAGGGGGCGGTTCAGCCCCAGCATTTT. The V gene is TRBV18, the J gene TRBJ1-5; the match to TRBD1 covers 12 bases. There are 15 residues in the CDR3. CDR1 is KGHSH, CDR2 LQKENI, per germline. The V gene end was trimmed by 6 bases and the J gene end by 6 bases; junction bases not matched to a gene: 6. The whole variable domain, remainder taken from reference TRBV18 and TRBJ1-5, is NAGVMQNPRHLVRRRGQEARLRCSPMKGHSHVYWYRQLPEEGLKFMVYLQKENIIDESGMPKERFSAEFPKEGPSILRIQQVVRGDSAAYFCASSPGQGAVQPQHFGDGTRLSIL.

V usage is TRBV20-1 and J usage is TRBJ2-7; TRBD2 agrees at 9 bases. This CDR3 comprises 13 residues. Germline V gene sequence: CDR1 DFQATT, CDR2 SNEGSKA (reference sequence). V trimming: 3 bases; J trimming: 5 bases; junction bases outside the gene matches: 5. CDR3 in DNA: TGCAGTGCTAGTAGCGGGAGAAGGAACGAGCAGTACTTC. Its translation: CSASSGRRNEQYF.

The chain couples TRBV19 to TRBJ2-7; maybe TRBD2 (6 bases). This CDR3 comprises 15 residues. Trimming cost V 1 base and J 0 bases, with 10 bases left between them. The germline CDR1 and CDR2 sequences are LNHDA and SQIVND (reference sequence). CDR3 amino acids: CASSIGGEYSYEQYF. CDR3 nucleotides: TGTGCCAGTAGTATAGGCGGGGAATACTCCTACGAGCAGTACTTC.

This clone was recorded once. This chain joins TRBV6-2 or TRBV6-3 and TRBJ2-3, with 15 bases lining up with TRBD2. There are 16 residues in the CDR3. J gave up 2 bases and V 6 bases, and 3 bases lay outside the gene matches. The germline V gene has CDR1 MNHEY and CDR2 SVGEGT. The CDR3 DNA reads as TGTGCCAGCAGCGGACTAGCGGGAGGGTACACAGATACGCAGTATTTT. It encodes CASSGLAGGYTDTQYF.

The chain uses TRBV19 and TRBJ2-1, with TRBD2 matching over 14 bases. CDR1 is LNHDA and CDR2 is SQIVND in the germline V gene (reference sequence). This CDR3 spans 17 amino acids. The V gene end was trimmed by 5 bases and the J gene end by 9 bases; junction bases not matched to a gene: 12. The CDR3 nucleotides read TGTGCCAGTAGTCCCAAATCCGGGACTAGCGGGAGTAGTGAGCAGTTCTTC. This translates into CASSPKSGTSGSSEQFF.

V usage is TRBV28 and J usage is TRBJ1-3; D is possibly TRBD1 (5 bases). The germline gives CDR1 MDHEN, CDR2 SYDVKM. This CDR3 contains 16 residues. V lost 8 bases to trimming and J lost 2 bases, with 19 bases between them. In nucleotides, the CDR3 is TGTGCCAGCGGGAATCAGGGAGGAATTCCTGGAAACACCATATATTTT. Protein sequence: CASGNQGGIPGNTIYF.

The V call is TRBV24-1, the J call TRBJ2-5; D uncertain. Trimming took 9 bases from V and 5 from J, leaving 12 bases between them. Germline V gene data show CDR1 as KGHDR and CDR2 as SFDVKD. This CDR3 spans 12 amino acids. The CDR3 region is CATSPGAETQYF. The CDR3 nucleotides are TGTGCCACCTCTCCAGGCGCGGAGACCCAGTACTTC.

This clone is a singleton in its sample. This sequence joins TRBV3-1 (or the pseudogene TRBV3-2) and TRBJ1-4; 9 nucleotides align to TRBD1. Germline loops: CDR1 LGHDT, CDR2 YNNKEL (reference sequence). This CDR3 is 18 amino acids long. After removal of 6 bases from V and 0 bases from J, the junction contained 11 bases not matched to a gene. CDR3 bases: TGTGCCAGCAGAGGGACAGGGCAAGGGGTAGCAACTAATGAAAAACTGTTTTTT. This encodes CASRGTGQGVATNEKLFF.

The chain carries TRBV5-1 and TRBJ1-1; no clear D. The CDR3 consists of 12 residues. The V and J ends lost 7 bases and 1 base respectively, with 8 bases between them. Germline CDR1 SGHRS, CDR2 YFSETQ. Here the CDR3 reads CASRLANTEAFF. In DNA, the CDR3 is TGCGCCAGCCGTCTAGCGAACACTGAAGCTTTCTTT.

This chain joins TRBV9 and TRBJ1-3; no clear D. The V end lost 0 bases, the J end lost 0 bases, and 13 bases lay between the germline ends. Germline CDR1 reads SGDLS; CDR2 reads YYNGEE. CDR3 size: 17 residues. The CDR3 coding sequence is TGTGCCAGCAGCGTAGGAGGCGGGCCCAGCTCTGGAAACACCATATATTTT. It specifies CASSVGGGPSSGNTIYF.

This CDR3 is CASSKTSGGQWEQYF. In DNA form, the CDR3 reads TGTGCCAGCAGCAAGACTAGCGGGGGGCAGTGGGAGCAGTACTTC. V is TRBV7-8 and J is TRBJ2-7, with TRBD2 matching over 13 bases. The CDR3 has 15 residues. Germline V gives CDR1 SGHVS, CDR2 FQNEAQ. With V trimmed by 5 bases and J by 7 bases, 8 bases remained unmatched.